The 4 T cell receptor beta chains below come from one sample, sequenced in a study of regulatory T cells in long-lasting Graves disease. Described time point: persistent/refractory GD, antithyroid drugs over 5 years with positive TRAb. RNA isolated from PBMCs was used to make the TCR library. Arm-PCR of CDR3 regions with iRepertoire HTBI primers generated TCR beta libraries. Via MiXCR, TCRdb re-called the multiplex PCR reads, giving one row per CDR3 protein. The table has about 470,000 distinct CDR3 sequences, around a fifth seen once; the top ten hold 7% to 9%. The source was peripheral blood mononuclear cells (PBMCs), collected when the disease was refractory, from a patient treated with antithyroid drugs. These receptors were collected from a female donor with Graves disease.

CDR3 region: CASRPTSGNYEQYF. CDR3 sequence (DNA): TGTGCCAGTAGACCCACTAGCGGGAATTACGAGCAGTACTTC. This rearrangement joins TRBV19 to TRBJ2-7; 10 bases agree with TRBD2. J gave up 4 bases and V 6 bases, and 6 bases lay outside the gene matches. There are 14 residues in the CDR3. Germline assignment: CDR1 LNHDA and CDR2 SQIVND (reference sequence).

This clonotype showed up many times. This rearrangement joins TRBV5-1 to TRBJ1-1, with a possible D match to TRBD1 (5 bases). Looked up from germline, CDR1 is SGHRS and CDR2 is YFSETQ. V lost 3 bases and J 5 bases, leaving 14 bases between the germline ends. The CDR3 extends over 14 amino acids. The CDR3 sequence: CASSYSGLGTEAFF. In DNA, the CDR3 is TGCGCCAGCAGCTACTCGGGACTGGGGACTGAAGCTTTCTTT.

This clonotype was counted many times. The CDR3 is CASRRGTEAFF. The CDR3, as DNA: TGTGCCAGCAGGCGGGGCACTGAAGCTTTCTTT. V gene TRBV12-3 or TRBV12-4 combines with J gene TRBJ1-1; D unresolved. The V end was cut by 6 bases, the J end by 4 bases, with 6 bases between. This CDR3 contains 11 residues.

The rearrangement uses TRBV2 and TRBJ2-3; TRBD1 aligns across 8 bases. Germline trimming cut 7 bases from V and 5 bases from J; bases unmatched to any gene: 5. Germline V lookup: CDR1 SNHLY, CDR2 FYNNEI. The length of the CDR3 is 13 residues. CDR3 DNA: TGTGCCAGCACTCAGGGGGCTATAGATACGCAGTATTTT. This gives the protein CASTQGAIDTQYF.